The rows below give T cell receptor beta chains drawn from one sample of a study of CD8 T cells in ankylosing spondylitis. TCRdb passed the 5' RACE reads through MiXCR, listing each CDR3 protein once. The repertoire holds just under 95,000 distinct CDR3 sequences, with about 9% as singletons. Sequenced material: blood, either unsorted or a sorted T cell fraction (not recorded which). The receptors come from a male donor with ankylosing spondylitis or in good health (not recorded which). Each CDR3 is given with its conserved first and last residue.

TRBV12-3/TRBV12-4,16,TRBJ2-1,CASSPGTSGGLNEQFF
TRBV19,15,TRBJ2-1,CASSMFLGSGHEQFF
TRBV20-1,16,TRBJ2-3,CSASRPSGTHTDTQYF
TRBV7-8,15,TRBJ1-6,CASNRDGQNNSPLHF
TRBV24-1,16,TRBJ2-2,CATSAQGQGAIGELFF
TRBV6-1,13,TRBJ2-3,CASSGSMADTQYF
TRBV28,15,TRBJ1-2,CASTLGPPGRPSDTF
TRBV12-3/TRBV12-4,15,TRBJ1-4,CASRRQRATNEKLFF
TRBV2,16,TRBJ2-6,CASSDQDRRHANVLTF
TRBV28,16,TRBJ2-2,CASQGGGGPNTGELFF
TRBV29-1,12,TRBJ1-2,CSVVPQTGGYTF
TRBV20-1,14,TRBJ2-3,CSAAGVGDTDTQYF
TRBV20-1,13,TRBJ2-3,CSARGGGPDTQYF
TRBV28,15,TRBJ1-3,CASSYRTGGGNTIYF
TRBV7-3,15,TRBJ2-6,CASRDPTGGIGVLTF
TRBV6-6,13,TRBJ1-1,CASSYGRVDEAFF
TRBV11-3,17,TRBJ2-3,CASSFGVAGDGTDTQYF
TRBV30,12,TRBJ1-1,CAWGDTPTEAFF
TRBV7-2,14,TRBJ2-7,CASSAYKPSYEQYF
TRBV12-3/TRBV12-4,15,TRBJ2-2,CASSLPVAVLGELFF
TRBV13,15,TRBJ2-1,CASSFGRARSNEQFF
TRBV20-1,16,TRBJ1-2,CSARGTGGPKDYGYTF
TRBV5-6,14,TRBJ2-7,CASSFGDREYEQYF
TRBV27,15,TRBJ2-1,CASSSLAGGRGEQFF
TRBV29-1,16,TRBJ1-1,CSVDRVEAGRNTEAFF
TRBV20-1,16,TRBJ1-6,CSASTAVSSYNSPLHF
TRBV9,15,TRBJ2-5,CASSSRATPEETQYF
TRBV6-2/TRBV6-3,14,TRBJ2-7,CASSYSGGSYEQYF
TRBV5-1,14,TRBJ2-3,CASSLGLDLGTQYF
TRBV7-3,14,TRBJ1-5,CASSLTTLPQPQHF
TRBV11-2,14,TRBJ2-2,CASTSPGNTGELFF
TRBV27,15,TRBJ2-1,CASRPGSGGYNEQFF
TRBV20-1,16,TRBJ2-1,CSASTLSGGLLNEQFF
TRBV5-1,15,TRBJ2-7,CASSPSGTETYEQYF
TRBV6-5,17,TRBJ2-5,CASSYISGTVDQETQYF
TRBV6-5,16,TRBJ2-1,CASSYSSSGGYNEQFF
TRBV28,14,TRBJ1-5,CASRSTGSNQPQHF
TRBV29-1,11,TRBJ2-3,CSVEYVDTQYF
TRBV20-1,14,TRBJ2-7,CSARAGQNSYEQYF
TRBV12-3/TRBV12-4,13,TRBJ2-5,CASSSGPAETQYF
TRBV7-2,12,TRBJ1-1,CASSRDSTEAFF
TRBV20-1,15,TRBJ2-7,CSAEGSWSGDGEQYF
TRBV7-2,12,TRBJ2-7,CASSLDRNEQYF
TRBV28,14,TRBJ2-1,CASHPGTTYNEQFF
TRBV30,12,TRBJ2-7,CAWSTLGYEQYF